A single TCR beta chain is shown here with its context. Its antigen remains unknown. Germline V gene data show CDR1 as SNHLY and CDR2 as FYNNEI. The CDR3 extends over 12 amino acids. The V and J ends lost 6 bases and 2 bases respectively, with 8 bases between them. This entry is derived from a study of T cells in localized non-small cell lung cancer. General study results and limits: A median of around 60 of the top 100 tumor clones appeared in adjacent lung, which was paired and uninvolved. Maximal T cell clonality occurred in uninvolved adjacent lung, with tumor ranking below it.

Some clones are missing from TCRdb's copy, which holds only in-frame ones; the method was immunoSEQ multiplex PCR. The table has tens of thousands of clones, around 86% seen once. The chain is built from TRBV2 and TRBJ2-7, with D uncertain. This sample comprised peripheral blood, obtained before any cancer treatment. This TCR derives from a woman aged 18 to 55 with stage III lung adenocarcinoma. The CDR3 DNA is TGTGCCAGCAGCCAAACCCCCTACGAGCAGTACTTC. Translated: CASSQTPYEQYF.